One T cell receptor beta chain is described in this entry. Its antigen remains unknown. In germline, CDR1 is SGHTA, CDR2 FQGNSA. This CDR3 contains 14 residues. With 5 bases removed from V and 6 bases from J, the gap between germline ends came to 14 bases. Time point meaning: patch test 1, 2 weeks after DPC sensitization. Treatment defined: therapeutic diphenylcyclopropenone sensitization with weekly scalp DPC. Researchers extracted total RNA from unfractionated whole blood. TCRdb ran MiXCR on the RACE reads and lists one entry per CDR3 protein. The table lists 95,000 or so distinct CDR3 sequences, roughly a tenth of them singletons. This entry is derived from a study of human T cells and chemical hapten exposure. Study outcomes and limitations: High-frequency TCRs, those above 1 in 1000, stayed the same after DPC sensitization.

V gene TRBV7-2 combines with J gene TRBJ1-5; D not certain. The material sequenced was whole blood, taken in connection with sensitization to the hapten diphenylcyclopropenone (DPC). The sequence was obtained from a middle-aged man with alopecia areata. Some clones in this sample may be carry-over from other donors' samples. The CDR3 region has the DNA TGTGCCAGCAGCCCGCTGGAGGCGAGTCAGCCCCAGCATTTT. It translates to CASSPLEASQPQHF.